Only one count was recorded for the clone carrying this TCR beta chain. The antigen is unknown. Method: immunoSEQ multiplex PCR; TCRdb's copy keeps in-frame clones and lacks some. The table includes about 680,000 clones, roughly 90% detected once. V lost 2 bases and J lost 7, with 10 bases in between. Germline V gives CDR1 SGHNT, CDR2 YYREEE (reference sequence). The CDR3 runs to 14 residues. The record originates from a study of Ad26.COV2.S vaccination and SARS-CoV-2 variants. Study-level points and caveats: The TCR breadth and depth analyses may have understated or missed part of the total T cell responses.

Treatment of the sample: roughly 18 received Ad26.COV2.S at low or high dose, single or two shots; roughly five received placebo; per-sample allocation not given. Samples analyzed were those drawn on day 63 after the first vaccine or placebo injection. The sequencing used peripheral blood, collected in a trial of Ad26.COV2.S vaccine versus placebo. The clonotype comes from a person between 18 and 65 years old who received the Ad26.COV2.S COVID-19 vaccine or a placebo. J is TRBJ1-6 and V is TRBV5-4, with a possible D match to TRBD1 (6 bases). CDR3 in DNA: TGTGCCAGCAGCTTAACAGGGCTCAATTCACCCCTCCACTTT. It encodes CASSLTGLNSPLHF.